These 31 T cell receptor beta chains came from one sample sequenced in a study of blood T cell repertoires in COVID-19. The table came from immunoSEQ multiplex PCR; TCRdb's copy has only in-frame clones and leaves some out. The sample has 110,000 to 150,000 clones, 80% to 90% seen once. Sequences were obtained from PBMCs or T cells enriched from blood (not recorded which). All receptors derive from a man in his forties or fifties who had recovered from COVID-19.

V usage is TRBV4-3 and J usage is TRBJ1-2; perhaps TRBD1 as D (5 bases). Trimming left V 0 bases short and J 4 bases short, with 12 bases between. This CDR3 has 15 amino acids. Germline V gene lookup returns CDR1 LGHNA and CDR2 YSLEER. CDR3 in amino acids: CASSQDRPGVYGYTF. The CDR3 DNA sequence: TGCGCCAGCAGCCAAGATCGGCCGGGGGTCTATGGCTACACCTTC.

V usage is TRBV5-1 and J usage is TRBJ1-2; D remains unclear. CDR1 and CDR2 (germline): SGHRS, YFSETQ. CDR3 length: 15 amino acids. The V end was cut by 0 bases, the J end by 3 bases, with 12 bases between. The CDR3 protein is CASSLAAVADYGYTF. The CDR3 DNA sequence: TGCGCCAGCAGCTTGGCGGCAGTCGCGGACTATGGCTACACCTTC.

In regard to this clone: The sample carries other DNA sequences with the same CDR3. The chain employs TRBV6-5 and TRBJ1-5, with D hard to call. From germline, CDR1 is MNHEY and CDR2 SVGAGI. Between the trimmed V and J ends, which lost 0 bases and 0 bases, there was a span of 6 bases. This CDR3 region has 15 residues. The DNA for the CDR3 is TGTGCCAGCAGTTACTCTCTTTATAGCAATCAGCCCCAGCATTTT. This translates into CASSYSLYSNQPQHF.

The CDR3 nucleotides are TGCAGCGCTACCCGGGGTGGAAGTAACATTCAGTACTTC. It codes for CSATRGGSNIQYF. The V and J genes are TRBV29-1 and TRBJ2-4; tentatively, D is TRBD2 (5 bases). The V end lost 7 bases, the J end lost 7 bases, and 17 bases lay between the germline ends. Germline CDR1 and CDR2: SQVTM and ANQGSEA. CDR3 size: 13 residues.

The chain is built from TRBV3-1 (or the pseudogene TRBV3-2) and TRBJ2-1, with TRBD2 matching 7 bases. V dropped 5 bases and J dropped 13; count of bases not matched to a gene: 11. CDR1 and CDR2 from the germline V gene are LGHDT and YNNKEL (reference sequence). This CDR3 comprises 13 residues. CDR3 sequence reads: CASSLKPGLGQFF. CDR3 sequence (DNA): TGTGCCAGCAGCTTAAAACCTGGACTAGGACAGTTCTTC.

The CDR3 DNA sequence: TGTGCCAGCAGTGAATATCCGGGGGCTTTCTTT. This translates into CASSEYPGAFF. V usage is TRBV6-1 and J usage is TRBJ1-1; no clear D gene. The CDR3 covers 11 residues. V was pared by 2 bases and J by 11 bases, with 9 bases between. CDR1 MNHNS and CDR2 SASEGT come from the germline V gene.

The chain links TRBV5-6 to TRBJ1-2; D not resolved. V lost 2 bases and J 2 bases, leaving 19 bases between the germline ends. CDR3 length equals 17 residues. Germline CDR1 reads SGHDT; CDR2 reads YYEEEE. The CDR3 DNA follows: TGTGCCAGCAGCTTACGAATAACGGCAGGCTCCAACTATGGCTACACCTTC. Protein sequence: CASSLRITAGSNYGYTF.

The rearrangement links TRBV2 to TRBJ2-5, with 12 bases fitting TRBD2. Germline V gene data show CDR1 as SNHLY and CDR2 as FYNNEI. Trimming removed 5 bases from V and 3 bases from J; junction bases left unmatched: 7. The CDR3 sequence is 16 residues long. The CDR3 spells CASSSSGGVLKETQYF. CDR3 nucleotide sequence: TGTGCCAGCAGTTCTAGCGGGGGGGTACTAAAAGAGACCCAGTACTTC.

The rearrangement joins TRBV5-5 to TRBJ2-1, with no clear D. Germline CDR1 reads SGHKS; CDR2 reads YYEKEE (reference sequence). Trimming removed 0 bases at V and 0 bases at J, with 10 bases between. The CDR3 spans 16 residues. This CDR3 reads CASSLVLGSSYNEQFF. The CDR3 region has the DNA TGTGCCAGCAGCTTGGTCCTAGGTAGCTCCTACAATGAGCAGTTCTTC.

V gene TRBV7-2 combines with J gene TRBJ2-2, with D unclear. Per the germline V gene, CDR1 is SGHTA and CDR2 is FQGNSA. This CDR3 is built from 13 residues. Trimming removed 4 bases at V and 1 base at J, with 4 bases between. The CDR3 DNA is TGTGCCAGCAGCTCGGTGAACACCGGGGAGCTGTTTTTT. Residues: CASSSVNTGELFF.

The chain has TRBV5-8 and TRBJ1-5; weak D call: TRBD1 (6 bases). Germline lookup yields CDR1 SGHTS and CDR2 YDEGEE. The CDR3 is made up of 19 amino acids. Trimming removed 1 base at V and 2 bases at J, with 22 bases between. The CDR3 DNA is TGTGCCAGCAGCTTGTTAACGCAGGGGTTTAGCCTACGCAATCAGCCCCAGCATTTT. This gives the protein CASSLLTQGFSLRNQPQHF.

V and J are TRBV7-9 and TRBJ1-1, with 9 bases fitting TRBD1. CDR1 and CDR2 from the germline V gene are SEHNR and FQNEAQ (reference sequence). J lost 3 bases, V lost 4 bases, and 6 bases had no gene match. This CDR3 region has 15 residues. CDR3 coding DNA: TGTGCCAGCAGCTCATCCGGGACAGGGTACACTGAAGCTTTCTTT. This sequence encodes CASSSSGTGYTEAFF. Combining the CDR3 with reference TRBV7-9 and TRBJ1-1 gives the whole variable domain DTGVSQNPRHKITKRGQNVTFRCDPISEHNRLYWYRQTLGQGPEFLTYFQNEAQLEKSRLLSDRFSAERPKGSFSTLEIQRTEQGDSAMYLCASSSSGTGYTEAFFGQGTRLTVV.

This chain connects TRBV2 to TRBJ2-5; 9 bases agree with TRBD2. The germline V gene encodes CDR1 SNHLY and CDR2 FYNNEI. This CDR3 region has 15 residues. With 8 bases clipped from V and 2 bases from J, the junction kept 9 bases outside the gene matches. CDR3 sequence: CASVAGDLIQETQYF. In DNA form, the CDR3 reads TGTGCCAGCGTAGCGGGGGACTTAATTCAAGAGACCCAGTACTTC. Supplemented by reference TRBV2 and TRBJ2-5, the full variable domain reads EPEVTQTPSHQVTQMGQEVILRCVPISNHLYFYWYRQILGQKVEFLVSFYNNEISEKSEIFDDQFSVERPDGSNFTLKIRSTKLEDSAMYFCASVAGDLIQETQYFGPGTRLLVL.

Here the CDR3 DNA reads TGTGCCAGCAGCTCGGGACAAGACTCGAACACCGGGGAGCTGTTTTTT. Amino acids: CASSSGQDSNTGELFF. The V call is TRBV7-6, the J call TRBJ2-2, with a tentative D call TRBD1 (6 bases). Per germline, CDR1 SGHVS and CDR2 FNYEAQ. The ends were cut back, 4 bases at V and 0 bases at J, with 12 bases in the middle. CDR3 length equals 16 residues. Supplemented by reference TRBV7-6 and TRBJ2-2, the full variable domain reads GAGVSQSPRYKVTKRGQDVALRCDPISGHVSLYWYRQALGQGPEFLTYFNYEAQQDKSGLPNDRFSAERPEGSISTLTIQRTEQRDSAMYRCASSSGQDSNTGELFFGEGSRLTVL.

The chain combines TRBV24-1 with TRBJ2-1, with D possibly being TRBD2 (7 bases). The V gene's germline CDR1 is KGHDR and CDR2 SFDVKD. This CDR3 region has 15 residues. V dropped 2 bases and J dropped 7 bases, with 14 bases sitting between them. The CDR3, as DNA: TGTGCCACCAGTGATTACGGGGGGCAATATAATGAGCAGTTCTTC. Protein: CATSDYGGQYNEQFF.

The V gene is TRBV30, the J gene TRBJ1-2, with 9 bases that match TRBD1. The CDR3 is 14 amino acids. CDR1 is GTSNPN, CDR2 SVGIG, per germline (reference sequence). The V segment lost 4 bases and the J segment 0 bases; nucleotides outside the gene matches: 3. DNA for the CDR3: TGTGCCTGGAAGGGACAGGGTTCTAACTATGGCTACACCTTC. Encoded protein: CAWKGQGSNYGYTF.

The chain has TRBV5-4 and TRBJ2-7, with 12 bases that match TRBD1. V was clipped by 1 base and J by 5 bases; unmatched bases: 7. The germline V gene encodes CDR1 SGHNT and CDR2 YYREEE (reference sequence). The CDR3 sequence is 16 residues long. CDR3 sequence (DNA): TGTGCCAGCAGCTTGAGTCTTGGGACAGGGGGCGACGAGCAGTACGTC. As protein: CASSLSLGTGGDEQYV.

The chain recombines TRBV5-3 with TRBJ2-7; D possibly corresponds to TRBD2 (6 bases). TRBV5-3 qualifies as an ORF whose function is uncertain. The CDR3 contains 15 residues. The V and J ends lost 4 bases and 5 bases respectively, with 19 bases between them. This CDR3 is CARSHPGLSTNEQYF. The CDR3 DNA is TGTGCCAGAAGCCACCCGGGACTGTCGACCAACGAGCAGTACTTC.

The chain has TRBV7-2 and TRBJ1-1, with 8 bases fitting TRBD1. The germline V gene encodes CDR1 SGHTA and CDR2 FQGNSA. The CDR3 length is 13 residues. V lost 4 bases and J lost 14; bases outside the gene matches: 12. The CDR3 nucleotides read TGTGCCAGCAGCTCTGAACCGACAGGGGTCGGATTCTTT. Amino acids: CASSSEPTGVGFF.

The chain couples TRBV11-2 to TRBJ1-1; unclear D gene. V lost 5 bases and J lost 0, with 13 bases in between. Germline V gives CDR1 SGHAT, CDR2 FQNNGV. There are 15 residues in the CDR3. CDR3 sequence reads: CASSRGGFLNTEAFF. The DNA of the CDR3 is TGTGCCAGCAGCCGGGGTGGGTTCCTGAACACTGAAGCTTTCTTT.

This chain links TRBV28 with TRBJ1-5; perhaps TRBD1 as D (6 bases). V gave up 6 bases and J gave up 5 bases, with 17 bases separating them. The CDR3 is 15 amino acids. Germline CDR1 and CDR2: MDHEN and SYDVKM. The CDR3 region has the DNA TGTGCCAGCAGCAGATCAGGGGCCATGTATCAGCCCCAGCATTTT. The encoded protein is CASSRSGAMYQPQHF.

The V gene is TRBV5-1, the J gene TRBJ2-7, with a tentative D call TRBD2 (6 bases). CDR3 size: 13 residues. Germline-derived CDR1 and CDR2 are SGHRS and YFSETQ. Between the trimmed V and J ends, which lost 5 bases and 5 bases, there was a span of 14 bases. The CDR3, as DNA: TGCGCCAGCAGTGGCGGGGATATCAACGAGCAGTACTTC. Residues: CASSGGDINEQYF. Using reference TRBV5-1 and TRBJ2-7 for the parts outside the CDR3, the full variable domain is KAGVTQTPRYLIKTRGQQVTLSCSPISGHRSVSWYQQTPGQGLQFLFEYFSETQRNKGNFPGRFSGRQFSNSRSEMNVSTLELGDSALYLCASSGGDINEQYFGPGTRLTVT.

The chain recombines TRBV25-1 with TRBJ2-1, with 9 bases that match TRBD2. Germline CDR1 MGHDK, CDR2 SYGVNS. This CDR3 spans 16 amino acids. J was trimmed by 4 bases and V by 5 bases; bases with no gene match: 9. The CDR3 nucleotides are TGTGCCAGCAGTCACCGCAGGGCGGGAGGGTACAATGAGCAGTTCTTC. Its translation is CASSHRRAGGYNEQFF.

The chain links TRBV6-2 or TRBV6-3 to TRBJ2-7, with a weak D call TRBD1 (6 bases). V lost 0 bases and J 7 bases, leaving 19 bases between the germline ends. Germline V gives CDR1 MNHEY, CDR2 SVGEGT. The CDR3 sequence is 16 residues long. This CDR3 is CASSYSPTGHLGEQYV. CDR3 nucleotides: TGTGCCAGCAGTTACTCGCCGACAGGTCACCTCGGGGAGCAGTACGTC.

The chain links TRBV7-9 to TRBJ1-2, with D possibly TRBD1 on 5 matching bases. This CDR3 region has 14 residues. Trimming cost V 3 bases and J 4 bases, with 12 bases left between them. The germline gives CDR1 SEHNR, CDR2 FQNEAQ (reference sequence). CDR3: CASSFGQGSYGYTF. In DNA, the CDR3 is TGTGCCAGCAGCTTCGGGCAGGGCTCCTATGGCTACACCTTC.

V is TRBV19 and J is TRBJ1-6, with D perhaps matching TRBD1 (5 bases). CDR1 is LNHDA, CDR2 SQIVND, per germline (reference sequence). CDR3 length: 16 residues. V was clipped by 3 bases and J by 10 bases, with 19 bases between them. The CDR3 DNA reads TGTGCCAGTAGTATTGGAGGGCAGGGTGATGGATCACCCCTCCACTTT. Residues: CASSIGGQGDGSPLHF.

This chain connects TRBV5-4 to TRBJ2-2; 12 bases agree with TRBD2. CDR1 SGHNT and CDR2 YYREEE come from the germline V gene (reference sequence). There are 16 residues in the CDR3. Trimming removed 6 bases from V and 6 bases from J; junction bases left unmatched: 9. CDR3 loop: CASTFRLAGESGELFF. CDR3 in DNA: TGTGCCAGCACCTTCAGACTAGCGGGAGAGTCCGGGGAGCTGTTTTTT.

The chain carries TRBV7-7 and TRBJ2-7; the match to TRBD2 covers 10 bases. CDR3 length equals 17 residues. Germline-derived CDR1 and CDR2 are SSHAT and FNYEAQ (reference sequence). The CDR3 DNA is TGTGCTAGCAGATACCATAAAGTAGCGGGGGGACGATACGAGCAGTACGTC. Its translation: CASRYHKVAGGRYEQYV.

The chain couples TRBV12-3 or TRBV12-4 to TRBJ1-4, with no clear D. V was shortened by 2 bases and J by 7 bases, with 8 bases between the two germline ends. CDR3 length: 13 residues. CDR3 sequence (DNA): TGTGCCAGCAGTTTACTTGGGCGTGAAAAACTGTTTTTT. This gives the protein CASSLLGREKLFF.

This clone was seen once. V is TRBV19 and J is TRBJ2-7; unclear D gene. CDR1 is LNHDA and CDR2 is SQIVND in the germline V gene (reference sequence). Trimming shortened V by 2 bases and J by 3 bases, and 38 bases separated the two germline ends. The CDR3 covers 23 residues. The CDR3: CASSIRVISTITLTRQNHYEQYV. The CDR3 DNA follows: TGTGCCAGTAGTATACGGGTTATATCTACGATTACCCTAACCCGGCAGAACCACTACGAGCAGTACGTC.

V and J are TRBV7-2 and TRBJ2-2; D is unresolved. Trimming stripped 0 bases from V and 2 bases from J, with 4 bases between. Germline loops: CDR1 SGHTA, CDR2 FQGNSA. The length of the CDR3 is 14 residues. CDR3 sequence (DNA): TGTGCCAGCAGCTTAGCACATAACACCGGGGAGCTGTTTTTT. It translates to CASSLAHNTGELFF.